One sample yielded the 5 T cell receptor beta chains listed below, sequenced in a study of T cell repertoires in cytomegalovirus infection. MiXCR was run by TCRdb on the reads, yielding one entry per CDR3 protein. The sample includes some 270,000 distinct CDR3 sequences, about 20% of them seen just once. These TCRs are of unknown antigen specificity. The material sequenced was cultured PBMCs, taken from culture after CMV antigen stimulation. These receptors originate from a human donor in good health (CMV status not recorded). Some clones in this sample may be carry-over from other donors' samples.

The chain links TRBV7-2 to TRBJ2-3, with TRBD2 matching 8 bases. Germline V gene lookup returns CDR1 SGHTA and CDR2 FQGNSA. Trimming cost V 10 bases and J 5 bases; bases outside gene matches: 11. The CDR3 spans 14 residues. The CDR3 DNA is TGTGCCACCAAACTAGCGGCATCAAGAGATACGCAGTATTTT. Encoded protein: CATKLAASRDTQYF.

This clonotype has at least ten counts. This sequence joins TRBV18 and TRBJ1-1; D unresolved. Germline V gene lookup returns CDR1 KGHSH and CDR2 LQKENI. The CDR3 covers 13 residues. Trimming removed 6 bases at V and 1 base at J, with 9 bases between. The CDR3 coding sequence is TGTGCCAGCTCGCGGGCCGGGAACACTGAAGCTTTCTTT. Amino acids: CASSRAGNTEAFF.

The chain is built from TRBV7-3 and TRBJ2-2, with D unclear. Germline values: CDR1 SGHTA, CDR2 FQGTGA. CDR3 length: 15 amino acids. Trimming cost V 5 bases and J 0 bases, with 10 bases left between them. The CDR3: CASSTQTANTGELFF. CDR3 in DNA: TGTGCCAGCAGCACCCAGACTGCGAACACCGGGGAGCTGTTTTTT.

This clonotype showed up many times. V usage is TRBV7-2 and J usage is TRBJ2-6; TRBD1 aligns across 7 bases. The CDR3 is 21 residues long. Unmatched junction bases numbered 21, after V lost 3 bases and J lost 4 bases. The germline V gene has CDR1 SGHTA and CDR2 FQGNSA. DNA for the CDR3: TGTGCCAGCAGCTTTAACATTAACCCGGGACAGATTTTCCTGGGGGCCAACGTCCTGACTTTC. This gives the protein CASSFNINPGQIFLGANVLTF.

The chain carries TRBV20-1 and TRBJ1-3, with D unclear. Germline loops: CDR1 DFQATT, CDR2 SNEGSKA (reference sequence). The V end was cut by 2 bases, the J end by 3 bases, with 11 bases between. The CDR3 length is 14 residues. The CDR3 sequence is CSARPRTIGNTIYF. CDR3 sequence (DNA): TGCAGTGCTAGACCACGGACGATTGGAAACACCATATATTTT.